These 15 T cell receptor beta chains were all obtained from the same sample, sequenced in a study of regulatory T cells in long-lasting Graves disease. Building of the TCR beta libraries involved iRepertoire HTBI primers and Arm-PCR of CDR3 regions. Using its own MiXCR run on the multiplex PCR reads, TCRdb lists one record per CDR3 protein. The data contain fewer than 600,000 distinct CDR3 sequences, less than 25% of them seen just once; the ten biggest clones take up about 12%. The time point was: persistent/refractory GD, antithyroid drugs over 5 years with positive TRAb. Researchers made the TCR library from RNA that was extracted from PBMCs. The sequences come from peripheral blood mononuclear cells (PBMCs), collected when the disease was refractory, from a patient treated with antithyroid drugs. The receptors were gathered from a female donor with Graves disease.

This clonotype was seen only a few times. J is TRBJ1-3 and V is TRBV6-1; weak D call: TRBD1 (5 bases). Germline CDR1 MNHNS, CDR2 SASEGT. CDR3 size: 14 residues. Trimming took 6 bases from V and 2 from J, leaving 11 bases between them. CDR3 protein: CASRTGLAGNTIYF. The DNA of the CDR3 is TGTGCCAGCAGGACGGGACTCGCTGGAAACACCATATATTTT.

This clonotype was found many times. This chain uses TRBV24-1 with TRBJ2-5; 8 bases line up with TRBD1. The germline CDR1 and CDR2 sequences are KGHDR and SFDVKD. V trimming: 2 bases; J trimming: 4 bases; junction bases outside the gene matches: 2. The CDR3 is made up of 14 amino acids. This CDR3 reads CATSDSGTGETQYF. The CDR3, as DNA: TGTGCCACCAGTGATTCCGGGACAGGAGAGACCCAGTACTTC.

This clonotype has ten or more counts. The chain links TRBV24-1 to TRBJ2-7; TRBD1 matches 8 bases. Germline V gene sequence: CDR1 KGHDR, CDR2 SFDVKD. With V trimmed by 3 bases and J by 3 bases, 6 bases remained unmatched. This CDR3 is 15 amino acids long. The CDR3 is CATSDGDRSYYEQYF. CDR3 nucleotides: TGTGCCACCAGTGATGGGGACAGGAGCTACTACGAGCAGTACTTC.

This clonotype was seen only once. This chain connects TRBV11-2 to TRBJ2-1; TRBD2 agrees at 8 bases. Trimming took 5 bases from V and 4 from J; bases not matched to a gene: 7. CDR1 is SGHAT and CDR2 is FQNNGV in the germline V gene. This CDR3 contains 15 residues. The CDR3 sequence is CASSPRLAGYNEQFF. The CDR3 DNA is TGTGCCAGCAGCCCTCGATTAGCGGGGTACAATGAGCAGTTCTTC.

The table lists this clonotype with a few counts. The genes are TRBV5-1 and TRBJ2-2; weak D call: TRBD2 (5 bases). In germline, CDR1 is SGHRS, CDR2 YFSETQ. The CDR3 spans 11 residues. V gave up 6 bases and J gave up 7 bases, with 7 bases separating them. The CDR3 reads CASKEGGELFF. The CDR3 DNA reads TGCGCCAGCAAAGAGGGCGGGGAGCTGTTTTTT.

This clonotype was detected only a few times. The chain carries TRBV11-2 and TRBJ1-3; no definite D call. CDR3 length: 14 amino acids. Trimming removed 5 bases from V and 2 bases from J, with 10 bases in between. The germline gives CDR1 SGHAT, CDR2 FQNNGV. The CDR3 here is CASSPIRAGNTIYF. In DNA form, the CDR3 reads TGTGCCAGCAGCCCCATTAGGGCTGGAAACACCATATATTTT.

The CDR3 nucleotides are TGTGCCAGCAGCTACCTCCGATATAGCGGGAAAGACTACGAGCAGTACTTC. This codes for CASSYLRYSGKDYEQYF. This chain links TRBV7-9 with TRBJ2-7; 8 bases line up with TRBD2. J was trimmed by 3 bases and V by 4 bases; bases with no gene match: 14. CDR3 size: 17 residues. The germline CDR1 and CDR2 sequences are SEHNR and FQNEAQ (reference sequence).

This sequence joins TRBV11-2 and TRBJ2-1, with unresolved D. The V gene lost 5 bases and the J gene lost 9 bases, with 11 bases spanning the gap. Per the germline V gene, CDR1 is SGHAT and CDR2 is FQNNGV. The CDR3 runs 12 residues. The CDR3 loop reads CASSIAGPEQFF. Written as DNA, the CDR3 is TGTGCCAGCAGCATAGCCGGTCCTGAGCAGTTCTTC.

The rearrangement joins TRBV7-9 to TRBJ1-2; 8 nucleotides agree with TRBD1. The V gene's germline CDR1 is SEHNR and CDR2 FQNEAQ (reference sequence). J was trimmed by 8 bases and V by 5 bases; bases with no gene match: 10. This CDR3 is built from 14 residues. The CDR3 DNA reads TGTGCCAGCAGCACCATGGGCGGACAGGGCGGCTACACCTTC. Translated: CASSTMGGQGGYTF.

This clonotype was counted a few times. This rearrangement joins TRBV27 to TRBJ2-1; the D is unclear. The CDR3 loop spans 13 amino acids. The V gene lost 2 bases and the J gene lost 2 bases, with 4 bases spanning the gap. Looked up from germline, CDR1 is MNHEY and CDR2 is SMNVEV (reference sequence). CDR3 in DNA: TGTGCCAGCAGTTTAATAGCCTACAATGAGCAGTTCTTC. Its translation: CASSLIAYNEQFF.

This chain joins TRBV13 and TRBJ1-1, with 8 bases lining up with TRBD1. This CDR3 is built from 15 residues. The V gene's germline CDR1 is PRHDT and CDR2 FYEKMQ (reference sequence). The J segment lost 10 bases and the V segment lost 2 bases, leaving 12 bases of the junction unmatched. CDR3 sequence: CASSLIGDRPQGAFF. CDR3 nucleotide sequence: TGTGCCAGCAGCTTAATAGGGGACAGGCCCCAAGGAGCTTTCTTT.

The chain is built from TRBV11-2 and TRBJ2-4; tentatively, D is TRBD2 (7 bases). This CDR3 has 21 residues. Germline lookup yields CDR1 SGHAT and CDR2 FQNNGV. Trimming removed 1 base at V and 0 bases at J, with 25 bases between. As DNA, the CDR3 is TGTGCCAGCAGCTTAGGGGAATCAGGGGAGGGGCTGTACATAGCCAAAAACATTCAGTACTTC. It is translated as CASSLGESGEGLYIAKNIQYF. The full variable domain, in which reference TRBV11-2 and TRBJ2-4 provide the parts outside the CDR3, is EAGVAQSPRYKIIEKRQSVAFWCNPISGHATLYWYQQILGQGPKLLIQFQNNGVVDDSQLPKDRFSAERLKGVDSTLKIQPAKLEDSAVYLCASSLGESGEGLYIAKNIQYFGAGTRLSVL.

This clonotype has more than one count but fewer than ten. This rearrangement joins TRBV7-6 to TRBJ2-7; TRBD1 might be the D (5 bases). V was shortened by 5 bases and J by 5 bases, with 10 bases between the two germline ends. The V gene's germline CDR1 is SGHVS and CDR2 FNYEAQ. The CDR3 sequence is 12 residues long. This CDR3 is CASSPLRDEQYF. The DNA for the CDR3 is TGTGCCAGCAGCCCTCTCAGGGACGAGCAGTACTTC.

This clonotype came up many times. The V and J genes are TRBV7-8 and TRBJ2-5, with a tentative D call TRBD2 (6 bases). Per the germline V gene, CDR1 is SGHVS and CDR2 is FQNEAQ. The ends were cut back, 8 bases at V and 2 bases at J, with 12 bases in the middle. The CDR3 spans 13 residues. The CDR3 spells CASVLASQETQYF. The CDR3 DNA sequence: TGTGCCAGCGTGCTAGCGTCACAAGAGACCCAGTACTTC.

At least ten counts were recorded for this clonotype. The CDR3 spells CASSRAGGYTF. The CDR3 bases are TGTGCCAGCAGCCGAGCCGGTGGCTACACCTTC. J is TRBJ1-2 and V is TRBV7-2, with D uncertain. CDR3 size: 11 residues. Trimming stripped 5 bases from V and 7 bases from J, with 8 bases between. Germline loops: CDR1 SGHTA, CDR2 FQGNSA.